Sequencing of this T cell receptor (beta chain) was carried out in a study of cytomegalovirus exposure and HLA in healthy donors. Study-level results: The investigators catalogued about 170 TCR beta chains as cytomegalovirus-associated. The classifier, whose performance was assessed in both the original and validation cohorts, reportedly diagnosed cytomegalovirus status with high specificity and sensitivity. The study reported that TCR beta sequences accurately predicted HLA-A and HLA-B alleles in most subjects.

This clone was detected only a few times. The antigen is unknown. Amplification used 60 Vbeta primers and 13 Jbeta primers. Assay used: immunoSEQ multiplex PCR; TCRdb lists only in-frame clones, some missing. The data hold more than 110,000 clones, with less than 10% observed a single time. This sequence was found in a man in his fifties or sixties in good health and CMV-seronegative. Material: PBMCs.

The CDR3 here is CAWSLAGASDTQYF. The CDR3 DNA reads TGTGCCTGGAGTCTAGCGGGAGCATCGGATACGCAGTATTTT. V gene TRBV30 combines with J gene TRBJ2-3; 10 bases map to TRBD2. The trim removed 2 bases at V and 6 bases at J, leaving 5 bases unmatched. CDR1 and CDR2 from the germline V gene are GTSNPN and SVGIG (reference sequence). This CDR3 has 14 residues.